One sample yielded the 14 T cell receptor beta chains listed below, sequenced in a study of blood T cell repertoires in COVID-19. TCRdb keeps only in-frame clones here, not all; method: immunoSEQ multiplex PCR. The table has around 250,000 clones, 86% seen once. The sequencing input was peripheral blood. The receptor set was obtained from an older man with acute or convalescent COVID-19.

In regard to this clone: The junction differs from germline at one of its ends, possibly a read error. This sequence joins TRBV19 and TRBJ1-1, with TRBD1 as a possible D gene (5 bases). The germline V gene has CDR1 LNHDA and CDR2 SQIVND (reference sequence). The CDR3 length is 15 residues. The CDR3 protein is CASRIGAGRSTEAFF. CDR3 nucleotides: TGTGCCAGTAGGATAGGGGCAGGGAGGAGCACTGAAGCTTTCTTT.

The V gene is TRBV27, the J gene TRBJ2-7; 8 bases align to TRBD1. The CDR3 is 14 residues long. CDR1 is MNHEY, CDR2 SMNVEV, per germline (reference sequence). The J segment lost 6 bases and the V segment lost 1 base, leaving 5 bases of the junction unmatched. The DNA for the CDR3 is TGTGCCAGCAGTTTATACCAGGGGGCGGTCGAGCAGTACTTC. This sequence encodes CASSLYQGAVEQYF.

The CDR3 region has the DNA TGTGCCAGCTCACCACCCAACAGGGGAGGAAACTACGAGCAGTACTTC. It encodes CASSPPNRGGNYEQYF. The chain links TRBV18 to TRBJ2-7; TRBD1 is a possible D gene (7 bases). V lost 0 bases, J lost 3 bases, and 15 bases lay in between. Germline loops: CDR1 KGHSH, CDR2 LQKENI. This CDR3 is 16 amino acids long.

The chain recombines TRBV19 with TRBJ2-7; no clear D. Deletions cut 7 bases from V and 0 bases from J, with 13 bases between. This CDR3 has 14 residues. The germline CDR1 and CDR2 sequences are LNHDA and SQIVND (reference sequence). CDR3 protein: CASTPTQSSYEQYF. The CDR3 DNA reads TGTGCCAGTACCCCGACACAGAGCTCCTACGAGCAGTACTTC.

J is TRBJ2-5 and V is TRBV27; 10 positions agree with TRBD2. CDR1 is MNHEY, CDR2 SMNVEV, per germline (reference sequence). With V trimmed by 5 bases and J by 5 bases, 14 bases remained unmatched. The CDR3 is 17 residues long. The CDR3 loop reads CASSRFIGTSVAETQYF. Here the CDR3 DNA reads TGTGCCAGCAGTCGATTCATCGGGACTAGCGTCGCGGAGACCCAGTACTTC.

This chain connects TRBV10-3 to TRBJ2-3; D gene unclear. This CDR3 region has 18 residues. Germline values: CDR1 ENHRY, CDR2 SYGVKD. Between the trimmed V and J ends, which lost 6 bases and 2 bases, there was a span of 24 bases. This CDR3 reads CAISLHTDTSSFTDTQYF. CDR3 in DNA: TGTGCCATCAGCCTCCACACCGACACGTCCTCCTTCACAGATACGCAGTATTTT.

The chain couples TRBV19 to TRBJ1-2; a possible D gene is TRBD1 (6 bases). This CDR3 contains 14 residues. V shed 6 bases and J shed 4 bases, with 15 bases lying between them. Germline CDR1 and CDR2: LNHDA and SQIVND (reference sequence). The DNA of the CDR3 is TGTGCCAGTAGACCCGTGCAGGGGAGCTATGGCTACACCTTC. Translating it yields CASRPVQGSYGYTF. Full variable domain (outside the CDR3, taken from reference TRBV19 and TRBJ1-2): DGGITQSPKYLFRKEGQNVTLSCEQNLNHDAMYWYRQDPGQGLRLIYYSQIVNDFQKGDIAEGYSVSREKKESFPLTVTSAQKNPTAFYLCASRPVQGSYGYTFGSGTRLTVV.

This clone has a handful of counts. The chain couples TRBV3-1 (or the pseudogene TRBV3-2) to TRBJ1-3; D is perhaps TRBD1 (5 bases). From germline, CDR1 is LGHDT and CDR2 YNNKEL (reference sequence). The V and J ends lost 1 base and 1 base respectively, with 11 bases between them. This CDR3 has 16 amino acids. As DNA, the CDR3 is TGTGCCAGCAGCCAAGCCTCTGGGGGGTCTGGAAACACCATATATTTT. Translating gives CASSQASGGSGNTIYF.

The chain uses TRBV11-2 and TRBJ1-5; TRBD1 matches 9 bases. The CDR3 is made up of 15 amino acids. Germline CDR1 is SGHAT and CDR2 is FQNNGV. Losses at the gene ends were 6 bases for V and 2 bases for J; bases not matched to a gene: 5. The CDR3 nucleotides read TGTGCCAGCAGATCAGGGACAGGGCGCAATCAGCCCCAGCATTTT. Its translation is CASRSGTGRNQPQHF.

J is TRBJ1-1 and V is TRBV29-1; 7 bases align to TRBD1. The CDR3 is 13 residues long. Germline trimming cut 3 bases from V and 1 base from J; bases unmatched to any gene: 2. Germline lookup yields CDR1 SQVTM and CDR2 ANQGSEA. The CDR3 DNA sequence: TGCAGCGTTGAGCCAGGGGGGAACACTGAAGCTTTCTTT. It codes for CSVEPGGNTEAFF.

This clone was recorded once. This chain joins TRBV2 and TRBJ1-3; 11 bases line up with TRBD1. CDR1 and CDR2 from the germline V gene are SNHLY and FYNNEI. J was trimmed by 7 bases and V by 5 bases; bases with no gene match: 1. The CDR3 covers 13 residues. For the CDR3, the DNA is TGTGCCAGCAGTTGGGACAGGGGGAACACCATATATTTT. Amino acid sequence: CASSWDRGNTIYF.

The V call is TRBV5-4, the J call TRBJ2-1; 8 bases fit TRBD2. Germline loops: CDR1 SGHNT, CDR2 YYREEE (reference sequence). CDR3 length: 15 amino acids. The V and J ends lost 3 bases and 4 bases, in that order; junction bases with no gene match: 6. The CDR3 sequence is CASSSPGLDYNEQFF. CDR3 bases: TGTGCCAGCAGCTCACCGGGACTAGATTACAATGAGCAGTTCTTC.

The CDR3 protein is CASSSDRISYEQYF. The CDR3 nucleotides read TGTGCCAGCAGTTCCGACAGGATTTCCTACGAGCAGTACTTC. The rearrangement uses TRBV2 and TRBJ2-7, with D maybe TRBD1 (6 bases). CDR1 is SNHLY and CDR2 is FYNNEI in the germline V gene. The CDR3 sequence is 14 residues long. Trimming cost V 5 bases and J 1 base, with 12 bases left between them.

The chain employs TRBV5-1 and TRBJ1-5; 7 positions match TRBD1. Germline assignment: CDR1 SGHRS and CDR2 YFSETQ. The CDR3 covers 15 residues. Losses at the gene ends were 0 bases for V and 6 bases for J; bases not matched to a gene: 6. For the CDR3, the DNA is TGCGCCAGCAGCTTGGTAGGGGGCCAGGGTCAGCCCCAGCATTTT. It codes for CASSLVGGQGQPQHF. The entire variable domain, with the rest obtained from reference TRBV5-1 and TRBJ1-5, is as follows: KAGVTQTPRYLIKTRGQQVTLSCSPISGHRSVSWYQQTPGQGLQFLFEYFSETQRNKGNFPGRFSGRQFSNSRSEMNVSTLELGDSALYLCASSLVGGQGQPQHFGDGTRLSIL.